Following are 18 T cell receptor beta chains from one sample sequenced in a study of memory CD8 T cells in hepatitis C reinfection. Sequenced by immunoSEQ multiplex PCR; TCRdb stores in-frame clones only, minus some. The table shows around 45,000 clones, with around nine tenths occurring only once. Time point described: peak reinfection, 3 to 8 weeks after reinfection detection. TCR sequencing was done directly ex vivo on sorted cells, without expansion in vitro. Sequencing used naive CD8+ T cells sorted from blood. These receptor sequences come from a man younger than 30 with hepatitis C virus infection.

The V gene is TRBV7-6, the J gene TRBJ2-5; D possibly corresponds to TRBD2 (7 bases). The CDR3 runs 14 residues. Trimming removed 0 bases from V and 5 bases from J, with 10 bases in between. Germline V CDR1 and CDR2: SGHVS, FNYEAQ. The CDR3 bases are TGTGCCAGCAGCTTAGCGGGGGGGCGGGAGACCCAGTACTTC. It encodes CASSLAGGRETQYF.

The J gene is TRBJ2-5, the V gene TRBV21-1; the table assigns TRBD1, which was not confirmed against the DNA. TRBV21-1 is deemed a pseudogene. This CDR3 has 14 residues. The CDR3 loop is CASSNSDREETQYF. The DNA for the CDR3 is TGTGCCAGCAGCAACTCCGACAGGGAAGAGACCCAGTACTTC.

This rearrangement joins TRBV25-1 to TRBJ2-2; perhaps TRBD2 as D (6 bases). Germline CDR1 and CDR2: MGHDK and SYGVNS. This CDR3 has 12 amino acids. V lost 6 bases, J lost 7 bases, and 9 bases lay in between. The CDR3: CASREEGGELFF. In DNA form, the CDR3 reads TGTGCCAGCAGGGAGGAGGGCGGGGAGCTGTTTTTT. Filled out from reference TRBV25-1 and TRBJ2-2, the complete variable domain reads EADIYQTPRYLVIGTGKKITLECSQTMGHDKMYWYQQDPGMELHLIHYSYGVNSTEKGDLSSESTVSRIRTEHFPLTLESARPSHTSQYLCASREEGGELFFGEGSRLTVL.

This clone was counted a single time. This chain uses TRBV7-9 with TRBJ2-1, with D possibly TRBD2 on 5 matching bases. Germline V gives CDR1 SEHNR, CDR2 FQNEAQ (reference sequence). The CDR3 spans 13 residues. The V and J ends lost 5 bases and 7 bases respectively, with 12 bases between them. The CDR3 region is CASSPPGLNEQFF. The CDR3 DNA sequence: TGTGCCAGCAGCCCTCCGGGGTTGAATGAGCAGTTCTTC.

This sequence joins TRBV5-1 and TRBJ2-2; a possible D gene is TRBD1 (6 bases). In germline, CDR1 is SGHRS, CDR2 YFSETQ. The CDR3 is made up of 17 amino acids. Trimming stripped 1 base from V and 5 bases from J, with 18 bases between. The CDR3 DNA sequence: TGCGCCAGCAGCTTGACACAGTTTACAGGGAATACCGGGGAGCTGTTTTTT. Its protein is CASSLTQFTGNTGELFF.

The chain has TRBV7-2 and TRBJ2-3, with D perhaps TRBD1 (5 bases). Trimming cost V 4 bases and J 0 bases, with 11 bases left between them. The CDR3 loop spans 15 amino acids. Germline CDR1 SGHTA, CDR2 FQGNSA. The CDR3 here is CASSSGYTSTDTQYF. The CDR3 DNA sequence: TGTGCCAGCAGCTCAGGGTACACTAGCACAGATACGCAGTATTTT.

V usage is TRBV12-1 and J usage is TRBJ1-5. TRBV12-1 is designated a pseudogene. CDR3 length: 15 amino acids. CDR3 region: CASSRGGGCNQPQHF. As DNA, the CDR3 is TGTGCCAGCAGCCGGGGCGGGGGGTGCAATCAGCCCCAGCATTTT.

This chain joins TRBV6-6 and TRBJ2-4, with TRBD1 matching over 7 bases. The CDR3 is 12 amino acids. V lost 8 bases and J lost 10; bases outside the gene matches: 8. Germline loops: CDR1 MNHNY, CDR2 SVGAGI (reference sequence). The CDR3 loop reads CASSPGGPIQYF. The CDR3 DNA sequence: TGTGCCAGCTCTCCAGGGGGTCCTATTCAGTACTTC.

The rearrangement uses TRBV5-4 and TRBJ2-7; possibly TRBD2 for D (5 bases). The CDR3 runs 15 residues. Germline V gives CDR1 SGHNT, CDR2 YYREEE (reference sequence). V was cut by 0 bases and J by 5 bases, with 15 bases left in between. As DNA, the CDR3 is TGTGCCAGCAGCTTGGCCGCTCTAGCCCCCAACGAGCAGTACTTC. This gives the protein CASSLAALAPNEQYF.

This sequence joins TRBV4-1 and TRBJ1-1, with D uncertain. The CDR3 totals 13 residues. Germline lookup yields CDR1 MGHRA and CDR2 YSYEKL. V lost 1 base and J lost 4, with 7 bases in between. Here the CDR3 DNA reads TGCGCCAGCAGCCAAGGAGGGTCCACTGAAGCTTTCTTT. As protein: CASSQGGSTEAFF.

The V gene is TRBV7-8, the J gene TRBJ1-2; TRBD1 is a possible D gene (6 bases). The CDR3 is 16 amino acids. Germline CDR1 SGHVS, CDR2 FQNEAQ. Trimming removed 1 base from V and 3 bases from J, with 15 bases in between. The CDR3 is CASSLETTGSYYGYTF. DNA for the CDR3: TGTGCCAGCAGCTTAGAGACAACAGGGAGCTACTATGGCTACACCTTC.

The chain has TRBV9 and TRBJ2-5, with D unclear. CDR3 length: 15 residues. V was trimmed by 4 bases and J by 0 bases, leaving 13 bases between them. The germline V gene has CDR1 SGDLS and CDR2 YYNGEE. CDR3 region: CASSPLDGDQETQYF. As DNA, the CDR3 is TGTGCCAGCAGCCCCCTAGACGGAGACCAAGAGACCCAGTACTTC.

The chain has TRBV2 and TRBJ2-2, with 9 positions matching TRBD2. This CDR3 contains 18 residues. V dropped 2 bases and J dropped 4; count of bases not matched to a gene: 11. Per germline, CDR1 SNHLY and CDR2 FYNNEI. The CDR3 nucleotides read TGTGCCAGCAGTGAAAATAAGGATAGCGGGGGTTTCACCGGGGAGCTGTTTTTT. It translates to CASSENKDSGGFTGELFF.

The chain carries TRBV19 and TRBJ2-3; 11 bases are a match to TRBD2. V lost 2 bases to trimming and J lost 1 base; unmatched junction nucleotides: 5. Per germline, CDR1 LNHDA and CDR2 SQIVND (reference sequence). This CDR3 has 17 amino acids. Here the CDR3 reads CASSITLAGVRTDTQYF. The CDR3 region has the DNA TGTGCCAGTAGTATAACACTAGCGGGGGTACGCACAGATACGCAGTATTTT.

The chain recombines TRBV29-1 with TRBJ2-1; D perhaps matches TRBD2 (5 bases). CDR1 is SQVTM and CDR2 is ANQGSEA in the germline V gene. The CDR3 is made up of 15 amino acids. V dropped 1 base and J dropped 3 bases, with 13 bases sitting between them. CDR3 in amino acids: CSVEGAGKLYNEQFF. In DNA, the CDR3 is TGCAGCGTTGAAGGCGCGGGTAAGCTCTACAATGAGCAGTTCTTC.

Written as DNA, the CDR3 is TGTGCCAGCGCCTTTCGGGAGGTGGAGACCCAGTACTTC. It yields the protein CASAFREVETQYF. The V and J genes are TRBV27 and TRBJ2-5; 7 bases agree with TRBD2. Germline V gene lookup returns CDR1 MNHEY and CDR2 SMNVEV (reference sequence). The CDR3 contains 13 residues. Unmatched junction bases numbered 8, after V lost 8 bases and J lost 5 bases.

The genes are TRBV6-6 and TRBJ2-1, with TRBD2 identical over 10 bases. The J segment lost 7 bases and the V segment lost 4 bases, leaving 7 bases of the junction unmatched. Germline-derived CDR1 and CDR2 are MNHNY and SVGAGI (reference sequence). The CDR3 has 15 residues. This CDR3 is CASSWSLAGENEQFF. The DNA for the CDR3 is TGTGCCAGCAGTTGGAGTCTAGCGGGGGAGAATGAGCAGTTCTTC.

The CDR3 DNA reads TGCGCCAGCAGCTTGGCTGAGGGCGGGAGGGTCTACGAGCAGTACTTC. It codes for CASSLAEGGRVYEQYF. The chain couples TRBV5-1 to TRBJ2-7; the match to TRBD2 covers 9 bases. Germline V gene lookup returns CDR1 SGHRS and CDR2 YFSETQ. This CDR3 contains 16 residues. With V trimmed by 0 bases and J by 3 bases, 7 bases remained unmatched. Using reference TRBV5-1 and TRBJ2-7 for the parts outside the CDR3, the full variable domain is KAGVTQTPRYLIKTRGQQVTLSCSPISGHRSVSWYQQTPGQGLQFLFEYFSETQRNKGNFPGRFSGRQFSNSRSEMNVSTLELGDSALYLCASSLAEGGRVYEQYFGPGTRLTVT.